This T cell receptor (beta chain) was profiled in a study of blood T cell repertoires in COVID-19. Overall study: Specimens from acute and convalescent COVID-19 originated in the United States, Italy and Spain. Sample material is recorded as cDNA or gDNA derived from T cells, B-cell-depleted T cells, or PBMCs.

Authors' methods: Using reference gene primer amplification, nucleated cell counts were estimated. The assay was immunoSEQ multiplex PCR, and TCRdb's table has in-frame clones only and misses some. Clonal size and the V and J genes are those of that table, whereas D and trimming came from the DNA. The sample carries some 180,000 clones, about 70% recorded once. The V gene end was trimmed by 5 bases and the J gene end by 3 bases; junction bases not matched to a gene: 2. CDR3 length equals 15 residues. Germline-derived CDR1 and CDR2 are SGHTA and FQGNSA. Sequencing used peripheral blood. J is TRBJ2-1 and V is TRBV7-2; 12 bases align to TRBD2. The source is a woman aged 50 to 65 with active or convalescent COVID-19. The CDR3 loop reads CASSQTSGSYNEQFF. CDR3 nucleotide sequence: TGTGCCAGCAGCCAGACTAGCGGGAGCTACAATGAGCAGTTCTTC.